Each of the 17 T cell receptor beta chains below was sequenced from the same sample in a study of T cell responses to AZD1222 COVID-19 vaccine. This table comes from immunoSEQ multiplex PCR, and its TCRdb copy is limited to in-frame clones, with some not included. The sample includes approximately 150,000 clones, 85% to 95% of them seen just once. Sample: peripheral blood, taken on day 0 of AZD1222 vaccination. Receptors were obtained from an adult in good health.

This clone was counted once. The chain uses TRBV10-2 and TRBJ1-4; 11 bases map to TRBD1. The CDR3 has 16 amino acids. CDR1 is WSHSY and CDR2 is SAAADI in the germline V gene. The ends lost 7 bases at V and 7 bases at J; junction bases unmatched: 11. CDR3 in amino acids: CASTDGQGASREKLFF. The CDR3 nucleotides read TGCGCCAGCACCGACGGACAGGGGGCGTCACGTGAAAAACTGTTTTTT.

The chain combines TRBV5-1 with TRBJ1-2; D gene uncertain. The germline V gene has CDR1 SGHRS and CDR2 YFSETQ. The CDR3 is 15 amino acids. Trimming removed 0 bases at V and 4 bases at J, with 13 bases between. The CDR3 region is CASSLANGKIYGYTF. For the CDR3, the DNA is TGCGCCAGCAGCTTGGCCAATGGGAAGATCTATGGCTACACCTTC.

V is TRBV6-5 and J is TRBJ1-1; D not resolved. This CDR3 is 14 amino acids long. Germline CDR1 is MNHEY and CDR2 is SVGAGI. V was pared by 6 bases and J by 3 bases, with 14 bases between. CDR3 amino acids: CASRALGVDTEAFF. CDR3 bases: TGTGCCAGCAGGGCGCTCGGGGTGGACACTGAAGCTTTCTTT.

This clone was found once. This chain joins TRBV27 and TRBJ2-1, with 7 nucleotides matching TRBD2. CDR1 is MNHEY, CDR2 SMNVEV, per germline (reference sequence). V shed 4 bases and J 0 bases; nucleotides not matched to a gene: 6. The length of the CDR3 is 16 residues. The chain's CDR3 is CASSSPSGPSYNEQFF. The CDR3, as DNA: TGTGCCAGCAGTTCCCCTAGCGGACCCTCCTACAATGAGCAGTTCTTC.

The V call is TRBV2, the J call TRBJ2-5; 11 nucleotides match TRBD2. Germline lookup yields CDR1 SNHLY and CDR2 FYNNEI. The CDR3 length is 15 residues. Trimming took 7 bases from V and 3 from J; bases not matched to a gene: 7. The CDR3 bases are TGTGCCAGCAAGCCTAGCGGGAGGTGGGAAGAGACCCAGTACTTC. It is translated as CASKPSGRWEETQYF. The whole variable domain, filled in from reference TRBV2 and TRBJ2-5, reads EPEVTQTPSHQVTQMGQEVILRCVPISNHLYFYWYRQILGQKVEFLVSFYNNEISEKSEIFDDQFSVERPDGSNFTLKIRSTKLEDSAMYFCASKPSGRWEETQYFGPGTRLLVL.

The chain carries TRBV2 and TRBJ2-3; the match to TRBD2 covers 14 bases. The V gene's germline CDR1 is SNHLY and CDR2 FYNNEI. The CDR3 sequence is 15 residues long. V lost 6 bases and J lost 5; bases outside the gene matches: 4. The CDR3 loop reads CASRRLAGGRDTQYF. The DNA of the CDR3 is TGTGCCAGCAGAAGACTAGCGGGAGGGAGAGATACGCAGTATTTT.

V usage is TRBV9 and J usage is TRBJ2-1, with TRBD2 as a possible D gene (6 bases). The CDR3 covers 16 residues. The V and J ends lost 0 bases and 3 bases respectively, with 13 bases between them. The germline CDR1 and CDR2 sequences are SGDLS and YYNGEE. CDR3 coding DNA: TGTGCCAGCAGCGTAGCTACGGGACTCAACTACAATGAGCAGTTCTTC. Protein product: CASSVATGLNYNEQFF.

The V and J genes are TRBV7-9 and TRBJ1-6; TRBD1 might be the D (5 bases). The germline V gene has CDR1 SEHNR and CDR2 FQNEAQ (reference sequence). Trimming took 0 bases from V and 8 from J, leaving 8 bases between them. The CDR3 has 14 residues. CDR3 sequence: CASSLAQGDSPLHF. CDR3 coding DNA: TGTGCCAGCAGCTTAGCTCAGGGCGATTCACCCCTCCACTTT.

The chain carries TRBV15 and TRBJ2-1; 12 bases match TRBD2. The CDR3 sequence is 16 residues long. After removal of 1 base from V and 4 bases from J, the junction contained 2 bases not matched to a gene. The germline CDR1 and CDR2 sequences are LNHNV and YYDKDF (reference sequence). CDR3 nucleotide sequence: TGTGCCACCAGCAGAGGGACTAGCGGGACTTACAATGAGCAGTTCTTC. It encodes CATSRGTSGTYNEQFF.

This chain joins TRBV7-2 and TRBJ2-1; 11 bases line up with TRBD2. The V gene's germline CDR1 is SGHTA and CDR2 FQGNSA. This CDR3 is 16 amino acids long. V was clipped by 0 bases and J by 8 bases; unmatched bases: 6. The CDR3 is CASSLATSGSMYEQFF. The CDR3 DNA follows: TGTGCCAGCAGCTTAGCAACTAGCGGGAGTATGTATGAGCAGTTCTTC.

V gene TRBV7-2 combines with J gene TRBJ2-5, with 9 bases fitting TRBD2. This CDR3 spans 15 amino acids. The trim removed 8 bases at V and 5 bases at J, leaving 12 bases unmatched. The germline gives CDR1 SGHTA, CDR2 FQGNSA. The CDR3 DNA sequence: TGTGCCAGCTCTCCGAGGGCGGGGGGGTCGGAGACCCAGTACTTC. Amino acid sequence: CASSPRAGGSETQYF.

The chain links TRBV12-5 to TRBJ2-5; D is uncertain. In germline, CDR1 is LGHNT, CDR2 FRNRAP. V was cut by 0 bases and J by 2 bases, with 10 bases left in between. The CDR3 contains 15 residues. The CDR3 loop is CASGLVLSWQETQYF. The CDR3 coding sequence is TGTGCTAGTGGTTTGGTACTTAGCTGGCAAGAGACCCAGTACTTC.

This clone was detected once. The chain has TRBV7-8 and TRBJ2-7; the D is unclear. CDR1 and CDR2 (germline): SGHVS, FQNEAQ. This CDR3 has 13 amino acids. V lost 3 bases to trimming and J lost 4 bases, with 10 bases between them. The CDR3 loop is CASSFPSVYEQYF. CDR3 sequence (DNA): TGTGCCAGCAGCTTTCCCTCCGTGTACGAGCAGTACTTC.

The chain couples TRBV10-3 to TRBJ2-3; D gene uncertain. This CDR3 comprises 13 residues. V gave up 4 bases and J gave up 5 bases, with 10 bases separating them. Germline V gene lookup returns CDR1 ENHRY and CDR2 SYGVKD. CDR3 in amino acids: CAISGPGGDTQYF. DNA of the CDR3: TGTGCCATCAGTGGACCGGGCGGAGATACGCAGTATTTT.

The chain combines TRBV3-1 (or the pseudogene TRBV3-2) with TRBJ2-7; 14 bases align to TRBD2. Germline lookup yields CDR1 LGHDT and CDR2 YNNKEL (reference sequence). This CDR3 is built from 18 residues. The ends lost 4 bases at V and 0 bases at J; junction bases unmatched: 8. The CDR3 here is CASSPGLAGVPRSYEQYF. The CDR3 DNA reads as TGTGCCAGCAGCCCGGGACTAGCGGGAGTTCCCCGCTCCTACGAGCAGTACTTC.

The chain carries TRBV5-1 and TRBJ2-1; 15 bases match TRBD2. Germline V gives CDR1 SGHRS, CDR2 YFSETQ. The CDR3 is made up of 17 amino acids. V was clipped by 3 bases and J by 7 bases; unmatched bases: 8. The CDR3 coding sequence is TGCGCCAGCAGCTCCGGACTAGCGGGAGGGCCGCGAAATGAGCAGTTCTTC. Its translation is CASSSGLAGGPRNEQFF.

V gene TRBV7-9 combines with J gene TRBJ2-7; the D gene is possibly TRBD2 (6 bases). Germline V gene lookup returns CDR1 SEHNR and CDR2 FQNEAQ (reference sequence). The CDR3 runs to 14 residues. Trimming removed 2 bases at V and 1 base at J, with 9 bases between. The CDR3 region is CASSLWGDSYEQYF. DNA for the CDR3: TGTGCCAGCAGCTTATGGGGGGATTCCTACGAGCAGTACTTC.